These T cell receptor beta chains were read from a single sample in a study of blood T cell repertoires in COVID-19. TCRdb's table, derived via immunoSEQ multiplex PCR, lists solely in-frame clones and lacks some. The table lists roughly 120,000 clones, around nine tenths of them singletons, with 8.4% in the top ten. The sequencing sample was made of peripheral blood. These receptors came from a woman aged 70-85 years who had recovered from COVID-19. Both conserved end residues are part of each CDR3. The order of the fields is J gene, V gene, CDR3 protein.

TRBJ2-1 TRBV9 CASSVAGSGSYNEQFF
TRBJ2-3 TRBV27 CASSSRGREGADTQYF
TRBJ2-5 TRBV27 CASSLTPLRQGGGRETQYF
TRBJ2-7 TRBV19 CATIQGYEQYF
TRBJ1-4 TRBV28 CASSLRGRSNEKLFF
TRBJ2-3 TRBV5-1 CASTGLAGPADTQYF
TRBJ2-1 TRBV5-4 CASSVINRDNEQFF
TRBJ2-1 TRBV14 CASSLLQRGGDNEQFF
TRBJ1-2 TRBV3-1/TRBV3-2 CASSQLAGNGYTF
TRBJ2-7 TRBV10-3 CATGGGAGDEQYF
TRBJ2-1 TRBV24-1 CATSDVAGRGSYNEQFF
TRBJ2-3 TRBV6-2/TRBV6-3 CASSYRKPGTSGTSTDTQYF
TRBJ1-2 TRBV6-5 CASSYQGQPAYYGYTF
TRBJ1-4 TRBV4-2 CASSSLAGKQKLFF
TRBJ2-5 TRBV6-6 CASSYPNRGQETQYF
TRBJ2-3 TRBV14 CASSQVLSSAQYF
TRBJ2-3 TRBV5-1 CASSSSLAGGTDTQYF
TRBJ2-2 TRBV3-1/TRBV3-2 CASSHDSTGELFF
TRBJ1-6 TRBV27 CASSLIWGNSPLHF
TRBJ2-4 TRBV24-1 CATSGPSGNIQYF
TRBJ2-1 TRBV19 CASSSIAGREQFF
TRBJ1-2 TRBV7-2 CASSPQTGNNYGYTF
TRBJ1-3 TRBV7-9 CATNRLAGNTIYF
TRBJ2-2 TRBV6-2/TRBV6-3 CASSYSNNGRGRTNTGELFF
TRBJ1-2 TRBV5-4 CASSLDRAPRTF
TRBJ1-5 TRBV5-6 CASSLVGGDQPQHF
TRBJ2-7 TRBV30 CAWSVGQGYEQYF